These T cell receptor beta chains were read from a single sample in a study of radiotherapy plus CTLA-4 blockade in lung cancer. Sequenced by immunoSEQ multiplex PCR; TCRdb stores in-frame clones only, minus some. The repertoire holds around 100,000 clones, about 70% seen once, with around 2.8% in the top ten. The sample here was peripheral blood, taken from a patient treated with radiotherapy plus ipilimumab. The receptor source for this set is a human donor with non-small cell lung cancer who had a partial response to radiotherapy plus ipilimumab. Some clones in this sample may be carry-over from other donors' samples. CDR3s include the opening cysteine and the closing phenylalanine or tryptophan. Only some rows state a clone size, as once, few, many or a class for expanded clones.

j_gene	abundance	v_gene	CDR3aa
TRBJ2-1	.	TRBV5-6	CASSEGPYNEQFF
TRBJ2-6	.	TRBV5-4	CASSPWGGRAAGANVLTF
TRBJ2-5	.	TRBV7-8	CASSTELAGRGETQYF
TRBJ1-5	.	TRBV28	CASSLVDRGINQPQHF
TRBJ2-1	.	TRBV11-2	CAGSLVRLAGAGAYNEQFF
TRBJ2-1	few	TRBV28	CASSSPSGRVEAYNEQFF
TRBJ1-1	once	TRBV2	CASSGPVQGTEAFF
TRBJ1-5	.	TRBV27	CASTKLGQGAIQPQHF
TRBJ2-7	.	TRBV19	CASSIGLSYEQYF
TRBJ2-5	once	TRBV4-3	CASSQQIQETQYF
TRBJ2-1	.	TRBV15	CATSRVPAGQVAVGHNEQFF
TRBJ2-2	.	TRBV9	CASSVVGNTGELLF
TRBJ1-3	.	TRBV4-1	CASSQGAGIGNSGNTIYF
TRBJ1-6	.	TRBV21-1	CASSKGGQGVVVNSPLHF
TRBJ2-5	.	TRBV5-1	CASGSTPGGETQYF
TRBJ1-4	.	TRBV7-2	CASSLGGPTNEKLFF
TRBJ1-2	few	TRBV13	CASSSFRGSYGYTF
TRBJ2-2	.	TRBV30	CAWSLTSGSVTGELFF
TRBJ1-4	few	TRBV2	CASRGRGEKLFF
TRBJ2-5	.	TRBV7-9	CASRGSGQFGTQYF
TRBJ2-5	.	TRBV23-1	CASSPPGLERQETQYF
TRBJ1-6	.	TRBV6-6	CASRLERGNSPLHF
TRBJ2-1	few	TRBV19	CASQGYNEQFF
TRBJ1-1	.	TRBV7-3	CASSRDRNTEAFF
TRBJ2-2	.	TRBV5-1	CASSSIAGGNTGELFF
TRBJ2-5	.	TRBV4-1	CASSDRNQAGGQETQYF
TRBJ1-5	.	TRBV19	CASRRNRVSNQPQHF
TRBJ2-1	.	TRBV11-2	CASSLIQGADNEQFF
TRBJ2-7	.	TRBV15	CATSLGGGGYEQYF
TRBJ1-3	few	TRBV18	CASSPSIGISGNTIYF
TRBJ1-2	.	TRBV6-5	CASRRDGSYGYTF
TRBJ2-7	.	TRBV28	CASRSGGMDEQYF
TRBJ2-7	few	TRBV7-2	CASSTGTWSDEQYF
TRBJ1-5	once	TRBV6-6	CASSYSPGLGPQHF
TRBJ2-7	.	TRBV5-1	CASSSNTGTFYEQYF
TRBJ1-1	once	TRBV28	CASSPLDTMNTEAFF
TRBJ2-7	.	TRBV6-6	CASSPTQYEQYF
TRBJ2-3	.	TRBV5-4	CASSQDRGRDTQYF
TRBJ1-2	once	TRBV25-1	CASSGGRGFGGYTF
TRBJ2-7	.	TRBV11-3	CASSQDGGSPYEQYF
TRBJ1-3	.	TRBV4-3	CASSTGQGGGNTIYF
TRBJ1-2	.	TRBV7-9	CASSLDLSRTGDYGYTF
TRBJ2-7	.	TRBV5-5	CASSFRQGAYEQYF
TRBJ2-6	.	TRBV19	CASSPLWTGREYPGANVLTF
TRBJ2-3	.	TRBV5-1	CASSLEALAGGDTQYF
TRBJ2-1	few	TRBV5-8	CASSFTGLREQFF
TRBJ2-3	.	TRBV7-2	CASSLSGSADTQYF
TRBJ2-3	.	TRBV5-6	CASSATVTDTQYF
TRBJ1-1	.	TRBV7-9	CASSPQGDRVEAFF
TRBJ2-5	.	TRBV6-6	CASTYGTETLQETQYF
TRBJ2-2	.	TRBV5-1	CASSWGLADTGELFF
TRBJ2-5	.	TRBV7-3	CASSHPTGYQETQYF
TRBJ2-7	few	TRBV27	CASSPAGGSYEQYF